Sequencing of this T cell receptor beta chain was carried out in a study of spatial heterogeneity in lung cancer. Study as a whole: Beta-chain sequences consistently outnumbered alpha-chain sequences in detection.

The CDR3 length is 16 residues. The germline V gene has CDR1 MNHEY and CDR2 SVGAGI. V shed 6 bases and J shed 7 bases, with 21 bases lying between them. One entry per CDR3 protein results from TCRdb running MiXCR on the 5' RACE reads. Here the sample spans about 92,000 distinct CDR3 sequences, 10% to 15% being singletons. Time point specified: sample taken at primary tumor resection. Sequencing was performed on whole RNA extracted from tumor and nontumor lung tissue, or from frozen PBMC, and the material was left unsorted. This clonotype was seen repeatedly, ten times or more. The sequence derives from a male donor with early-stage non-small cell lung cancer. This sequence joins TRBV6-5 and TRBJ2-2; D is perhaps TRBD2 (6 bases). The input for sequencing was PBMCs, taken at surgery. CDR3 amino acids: CASSLASGGNNGELFF. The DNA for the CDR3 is TGTGCCAGCAGCCTAGCCAGTGGGGGGAATAACGGGGAGCTGTTTTTT.